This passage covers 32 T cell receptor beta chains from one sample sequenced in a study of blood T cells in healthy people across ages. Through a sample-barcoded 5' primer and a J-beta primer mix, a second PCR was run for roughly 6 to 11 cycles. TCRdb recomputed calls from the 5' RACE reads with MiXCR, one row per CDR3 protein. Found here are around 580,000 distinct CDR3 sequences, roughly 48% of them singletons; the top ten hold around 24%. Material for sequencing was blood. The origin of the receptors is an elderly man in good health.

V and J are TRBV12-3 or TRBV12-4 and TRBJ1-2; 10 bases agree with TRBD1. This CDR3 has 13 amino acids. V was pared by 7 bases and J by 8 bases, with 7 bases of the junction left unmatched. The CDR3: CASNRQGAGGYTF. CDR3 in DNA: TGTGCCAGCAACAGACAGGGGGCAGGCGGCTACACCTTC.

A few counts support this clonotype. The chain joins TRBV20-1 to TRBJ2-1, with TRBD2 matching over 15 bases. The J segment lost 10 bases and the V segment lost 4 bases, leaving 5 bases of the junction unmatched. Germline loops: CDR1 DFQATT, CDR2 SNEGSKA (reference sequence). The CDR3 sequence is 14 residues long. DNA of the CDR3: TGCAGTGCTACCGGACTAGCGGGGGGGAAGGAGCAGTTCTTC. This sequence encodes CSATGLAGGKEQFF.

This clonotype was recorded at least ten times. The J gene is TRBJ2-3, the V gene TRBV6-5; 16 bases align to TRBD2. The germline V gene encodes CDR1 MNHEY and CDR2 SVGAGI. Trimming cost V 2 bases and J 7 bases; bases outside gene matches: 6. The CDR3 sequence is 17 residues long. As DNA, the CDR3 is TGTGCCAGCAGTTACGGGACTAGCGGGGGGGCCCGGAATACGCAGTATTTT. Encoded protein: CASSYGTSGGARNTQYF.

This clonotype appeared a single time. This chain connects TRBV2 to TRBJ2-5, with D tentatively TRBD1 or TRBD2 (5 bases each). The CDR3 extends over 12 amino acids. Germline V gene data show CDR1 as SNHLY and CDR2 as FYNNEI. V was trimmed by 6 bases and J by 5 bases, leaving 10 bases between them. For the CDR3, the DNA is TGTGCCAGCAGATTTGAGGGGGAGACCCAGTACTTC. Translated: CASRFEGETQYF.

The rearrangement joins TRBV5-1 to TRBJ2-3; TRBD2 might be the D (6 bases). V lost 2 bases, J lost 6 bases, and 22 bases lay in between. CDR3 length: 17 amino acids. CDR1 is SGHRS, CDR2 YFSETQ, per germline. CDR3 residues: CASSLPPVTPREDTQYF. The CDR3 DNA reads TGCGCCAGCAGCTTACCCCCGGTGACCCCCCGGGAGGATACGCAGTATTTT.

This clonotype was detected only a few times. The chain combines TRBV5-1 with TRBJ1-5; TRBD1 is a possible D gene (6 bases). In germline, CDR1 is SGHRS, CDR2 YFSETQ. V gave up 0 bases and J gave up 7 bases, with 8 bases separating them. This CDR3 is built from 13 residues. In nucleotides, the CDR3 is TGCGCCAGCAGCTTGGCGGGGGGCCAGCCCCAGCATTTT. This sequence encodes CASSLAGGQPQHF.

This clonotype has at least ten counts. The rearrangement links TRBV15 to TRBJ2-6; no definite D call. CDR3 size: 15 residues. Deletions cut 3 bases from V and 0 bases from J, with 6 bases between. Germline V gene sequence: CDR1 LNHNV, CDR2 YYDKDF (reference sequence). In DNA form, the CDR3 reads TGTGCCACCAGCAGTATGAGCTCTGGGGCCAACGTCCTGACTTTC. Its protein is CATSSMSSGANVLTF.

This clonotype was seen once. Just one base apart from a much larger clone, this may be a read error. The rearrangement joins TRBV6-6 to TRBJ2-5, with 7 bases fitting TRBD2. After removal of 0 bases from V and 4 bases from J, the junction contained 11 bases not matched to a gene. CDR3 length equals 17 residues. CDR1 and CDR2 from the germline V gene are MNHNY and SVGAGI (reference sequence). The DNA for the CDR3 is TGTGCCAGCAGTTACTCGGGCCAGTGGGGGAGGGGAGAGACCCAGTACTTC. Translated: CASSYSGQWGRGETQYF.

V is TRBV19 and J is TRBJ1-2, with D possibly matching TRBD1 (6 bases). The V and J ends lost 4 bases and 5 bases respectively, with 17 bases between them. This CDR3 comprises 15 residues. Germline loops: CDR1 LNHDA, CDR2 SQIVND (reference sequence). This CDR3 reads CASSTHGGPIYGYTF. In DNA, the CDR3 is TGTGCCAGTAGTACCCACGGGGGCCCCATTTATGGCTACACCTTC.

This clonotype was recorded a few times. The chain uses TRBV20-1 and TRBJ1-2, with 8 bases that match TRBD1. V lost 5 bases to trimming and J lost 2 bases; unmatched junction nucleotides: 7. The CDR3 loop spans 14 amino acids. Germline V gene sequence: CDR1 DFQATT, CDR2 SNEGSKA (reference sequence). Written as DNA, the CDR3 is TGCAGTGCTCCAATCGGGACAGGAAACTATGGCTACACCTTC. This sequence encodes CSAPIGTGNYGYTF.

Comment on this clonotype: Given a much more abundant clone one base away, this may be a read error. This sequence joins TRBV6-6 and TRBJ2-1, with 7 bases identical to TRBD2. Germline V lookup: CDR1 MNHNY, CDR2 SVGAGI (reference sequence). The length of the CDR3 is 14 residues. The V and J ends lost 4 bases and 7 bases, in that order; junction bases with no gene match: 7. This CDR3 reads CASSSSGEANEQFF. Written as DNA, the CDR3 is TGTGCCAGCAGTTCCAGCGGGGAGGCGAATGAGCAGTTCTTC.

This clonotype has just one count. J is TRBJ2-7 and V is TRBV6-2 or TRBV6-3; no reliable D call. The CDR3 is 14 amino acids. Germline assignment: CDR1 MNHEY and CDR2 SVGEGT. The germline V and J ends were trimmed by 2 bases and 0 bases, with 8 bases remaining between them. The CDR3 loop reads CASSYGGVSYEQYF. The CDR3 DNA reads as TGTGCCAGCAGTTACGGCGGAGTCTCCTACGAGCAGTACTTC.

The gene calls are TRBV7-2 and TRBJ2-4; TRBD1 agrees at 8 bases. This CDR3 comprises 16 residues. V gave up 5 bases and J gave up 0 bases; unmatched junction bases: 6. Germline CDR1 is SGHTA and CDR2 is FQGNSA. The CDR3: CASSGQGAVAKNIQYF. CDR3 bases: TGTGCCAGCAGCGGCCAGGGGGCGGTAGCCAAAAACATTCAGTACTTC.

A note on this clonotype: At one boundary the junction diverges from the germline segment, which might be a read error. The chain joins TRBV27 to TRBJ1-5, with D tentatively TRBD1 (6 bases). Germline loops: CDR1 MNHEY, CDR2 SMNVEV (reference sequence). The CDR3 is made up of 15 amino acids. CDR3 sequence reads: CTSSLIQGVNQPQHF. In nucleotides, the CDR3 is TGTACCAGCAGTCTAATACAGGGAGTCAATCAGCCCCAGCATTTT.

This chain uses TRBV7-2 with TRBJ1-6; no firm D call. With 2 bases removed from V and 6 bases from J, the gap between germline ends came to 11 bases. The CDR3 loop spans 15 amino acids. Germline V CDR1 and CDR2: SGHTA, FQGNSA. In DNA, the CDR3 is TGTGCCAGCAGCTTATCGGCCAGGCGTAATTCACCCCTCCACTTT. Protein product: CASSLSARRNSPLHF.

The CDR3 bases are TGCAGTGCTAGAGGAGCTGGACAGGGGTCCAATGAGCAGTTCTTC. Translating it yields CSARGAGQGSNEQFF. The chain joins TRBV20-1 to TRBJ2-1, with TRBD1 matching 9 bases. Per germline, CDR1 DFQATT and CDR2 SNEGSKA (reference sequence). V lost 1 base and J lost 6; bases outside the gene matches: 7. The CDR3 runs to 15 residues.

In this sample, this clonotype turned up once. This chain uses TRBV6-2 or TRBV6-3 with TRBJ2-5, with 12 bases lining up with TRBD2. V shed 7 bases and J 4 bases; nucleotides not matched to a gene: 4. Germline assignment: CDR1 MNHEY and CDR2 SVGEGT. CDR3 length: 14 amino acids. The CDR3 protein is CASTSGRAPETQYF. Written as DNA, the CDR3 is TGTGCCAGCACTAGCGGGAGGGCCCCAGAGACCCAGTACTTC.

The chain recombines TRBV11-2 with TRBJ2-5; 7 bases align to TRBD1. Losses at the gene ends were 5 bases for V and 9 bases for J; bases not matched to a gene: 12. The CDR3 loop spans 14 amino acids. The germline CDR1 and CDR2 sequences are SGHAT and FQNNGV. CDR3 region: CASSARQGRSPQYF. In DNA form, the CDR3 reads TGTGCCAGCAGCGCCCGACAGGGTAGAAGTCCCCAGTACTTC.

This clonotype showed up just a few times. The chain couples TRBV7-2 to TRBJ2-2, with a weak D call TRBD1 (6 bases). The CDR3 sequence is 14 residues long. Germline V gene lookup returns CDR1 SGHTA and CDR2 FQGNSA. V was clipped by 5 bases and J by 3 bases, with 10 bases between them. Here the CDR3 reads CASSPTGYTGELFF. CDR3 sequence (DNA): TGTGCCAGCAGCCCGACAGGCTACACCGGGGAGCTGTTTTTT.

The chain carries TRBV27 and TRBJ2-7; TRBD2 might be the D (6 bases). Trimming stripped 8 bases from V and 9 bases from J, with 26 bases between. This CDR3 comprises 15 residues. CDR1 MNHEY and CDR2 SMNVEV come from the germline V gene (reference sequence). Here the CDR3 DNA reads TGTGCCAGCGGTTACGGACCGGGACTGGGGGAAAGGCAGTACTTC. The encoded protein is CASGYGPGLGERQYF.

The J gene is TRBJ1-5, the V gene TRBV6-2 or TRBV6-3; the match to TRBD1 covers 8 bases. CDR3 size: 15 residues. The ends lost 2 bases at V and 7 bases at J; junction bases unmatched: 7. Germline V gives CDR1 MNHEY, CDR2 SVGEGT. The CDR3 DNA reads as TGTGCCAGCAGTTACGGCAGGGGGCTCGTCCAGCCCCAGCATTTT. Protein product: CASSYGRGLVQPQHF.

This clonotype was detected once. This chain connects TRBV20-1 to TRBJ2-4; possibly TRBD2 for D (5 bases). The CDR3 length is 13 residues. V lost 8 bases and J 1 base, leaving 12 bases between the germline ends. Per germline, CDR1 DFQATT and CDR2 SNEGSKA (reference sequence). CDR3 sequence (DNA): TGCAGTACTGGAACTAGTGCCAAAAACATTCAGTACTTC. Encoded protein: CSTGTSAKNIQYF.

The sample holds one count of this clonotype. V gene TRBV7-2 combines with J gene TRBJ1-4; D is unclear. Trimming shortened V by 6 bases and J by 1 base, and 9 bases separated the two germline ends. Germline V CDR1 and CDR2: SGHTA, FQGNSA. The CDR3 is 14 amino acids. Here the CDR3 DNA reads TGTGCCAGCAGGTTCGACATAACTAATGAAAAACTGTTTTTT. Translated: CASRFDITNEKLFF.

CDR3 sequence: CSARDDRAYEQYF. CDR3 sequence (DNA): TGCAGTGCTAGAGACGACAGGGCCTACGAGCAGTACTTC. The V and J genes are TRBV20-1 and TRBJ2-7; 7 bases agree with TRBD1. The CDR3 extends over 13 amino acids. Germline V gives CDR1 DFQATT, CDR2 SNEGSKA (reference sequence). J gave up 2 bases and V 0 bases, and 1 base lay outside the gene matches.

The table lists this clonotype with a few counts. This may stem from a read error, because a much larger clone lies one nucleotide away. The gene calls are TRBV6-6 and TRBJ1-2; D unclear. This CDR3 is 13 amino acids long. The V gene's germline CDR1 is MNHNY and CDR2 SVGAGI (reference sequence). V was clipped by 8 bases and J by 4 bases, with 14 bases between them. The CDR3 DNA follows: TGTGCCAGCTGTGACTCGGCAGTCTATGGCTACACCTTC. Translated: CASCDSAVYGYTF.

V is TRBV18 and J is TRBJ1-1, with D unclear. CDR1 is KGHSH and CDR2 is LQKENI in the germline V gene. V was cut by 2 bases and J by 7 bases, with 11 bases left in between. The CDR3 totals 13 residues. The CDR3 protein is CASSPTTMREAFF. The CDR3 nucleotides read TGTGCCAGCTCACCAACGACAATGCGTGAAGCTTTCTTT. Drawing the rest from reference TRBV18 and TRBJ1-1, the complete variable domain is NAGVMQNPRHLVRRRGQEARLRCSPMKGHSHVYWYRQLPEEGLKFMVYLQKENIIDESGMPKERFSAEFPKEGPSILRIQQVVRGDSAAYFCASSPTTMREAFFGQGTRLTVV.

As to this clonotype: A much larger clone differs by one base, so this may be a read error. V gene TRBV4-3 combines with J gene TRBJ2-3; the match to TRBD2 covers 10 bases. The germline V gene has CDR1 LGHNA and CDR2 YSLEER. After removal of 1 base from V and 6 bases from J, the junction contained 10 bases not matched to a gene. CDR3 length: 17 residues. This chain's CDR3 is CASSQVRTSGAADTQYF. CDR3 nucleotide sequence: TGCGCCAGCAGCCAAGTTAGGACTAGCGGAGCCGCTGATACGCAGTATTTT.

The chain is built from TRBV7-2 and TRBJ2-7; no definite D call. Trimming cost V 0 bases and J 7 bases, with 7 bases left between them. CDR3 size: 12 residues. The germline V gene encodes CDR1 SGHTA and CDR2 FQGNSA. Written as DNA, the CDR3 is TGTGCCAGCAGCTTAGCGGGGTTGGAGCAGTACTTC. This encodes CASSLAGLEQYF.

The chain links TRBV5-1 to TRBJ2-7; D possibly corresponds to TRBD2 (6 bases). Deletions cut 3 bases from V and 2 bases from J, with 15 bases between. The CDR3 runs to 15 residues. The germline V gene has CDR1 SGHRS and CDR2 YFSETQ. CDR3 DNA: TGCGCCAGCAGCTCGGCAGGGACTGAGACCTACGAGCAGTACTTC. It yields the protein CASSSAGTETYEQYF.

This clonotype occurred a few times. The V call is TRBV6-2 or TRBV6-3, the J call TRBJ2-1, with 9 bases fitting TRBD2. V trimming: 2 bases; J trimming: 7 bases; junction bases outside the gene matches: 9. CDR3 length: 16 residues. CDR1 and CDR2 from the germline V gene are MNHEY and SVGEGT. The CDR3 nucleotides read TGTGCCAGCAGTTACCCGAGCGGGAGGTGGGAGAATGAGCAGTTCTTC. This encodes CASSYPSGRWENEQFF.

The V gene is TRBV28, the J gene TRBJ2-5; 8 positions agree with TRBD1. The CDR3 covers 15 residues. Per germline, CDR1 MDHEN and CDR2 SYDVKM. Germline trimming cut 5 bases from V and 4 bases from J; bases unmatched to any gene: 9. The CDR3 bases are TGTGCCAGCAGTGGACAGGGCCTCTGGGGAGAGACCCAGTACTTC. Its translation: CASSGQGLWGETQYF.

The CDR3 spells CASRTQGFYGYTF. The DNA of the CDR3 is TGTGCCAGCAGAACCCAGGGTTTCTATGGCTACACCTTC. V and J are TRBV2 and TRBJ1-2, with D tentatively TRBD1 (5 bases). V lost 6 bases and J lost 4, with 12 bases in between. The CDR3 consists of 13 residues. The germline CDR1 and CDR2 sequences are SNHLY and FYNNEI.